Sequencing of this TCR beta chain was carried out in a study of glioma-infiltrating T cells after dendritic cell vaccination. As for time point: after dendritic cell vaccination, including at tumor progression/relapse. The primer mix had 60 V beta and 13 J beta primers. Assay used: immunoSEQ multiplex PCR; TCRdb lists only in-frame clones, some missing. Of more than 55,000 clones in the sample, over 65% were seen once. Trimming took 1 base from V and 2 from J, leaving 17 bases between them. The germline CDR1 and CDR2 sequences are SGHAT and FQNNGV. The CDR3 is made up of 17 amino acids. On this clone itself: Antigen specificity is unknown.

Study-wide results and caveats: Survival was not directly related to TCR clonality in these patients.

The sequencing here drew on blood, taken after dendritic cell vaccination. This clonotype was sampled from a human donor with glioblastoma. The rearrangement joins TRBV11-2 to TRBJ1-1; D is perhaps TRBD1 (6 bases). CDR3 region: CASSLGPSNRDNTEAFF. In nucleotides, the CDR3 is TGTGCCAGCAGCTTAGGACCCTCAAACAGGGACAACACTGAAGCTTTCTTT.